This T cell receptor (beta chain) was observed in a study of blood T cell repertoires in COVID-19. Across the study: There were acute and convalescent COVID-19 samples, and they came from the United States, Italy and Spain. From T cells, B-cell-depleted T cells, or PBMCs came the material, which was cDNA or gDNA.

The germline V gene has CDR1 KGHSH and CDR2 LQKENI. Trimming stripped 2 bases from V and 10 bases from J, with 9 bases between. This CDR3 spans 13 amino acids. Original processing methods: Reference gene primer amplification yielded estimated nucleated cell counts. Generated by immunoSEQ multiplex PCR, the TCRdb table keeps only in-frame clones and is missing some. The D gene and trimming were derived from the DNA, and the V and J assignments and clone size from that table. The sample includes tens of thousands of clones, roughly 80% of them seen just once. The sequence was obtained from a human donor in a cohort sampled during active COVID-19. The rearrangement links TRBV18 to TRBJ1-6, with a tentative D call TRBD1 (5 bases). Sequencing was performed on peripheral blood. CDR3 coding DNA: TGTGCCAGCTCACCAGGACAAGACTCACCCCTCCACTTT. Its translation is CASSPGQDSPLHF.